The rows below give T cell receptor beta chains drawn from one sample of a study of OX40 agonist ivuxolimab in advanced cancers. The method was immunoSEQ multiplex PCR; TCRdb's version includes in-frame clones alone and lacks a portion of them. The sample consists of tens of thousands of clones, roughly 90% of them appearing once. The input for sequencing was CD4+ or CD8+ T cells sorted from blood, taken in a trial of the OX40 agonist ivuxolimab. These receptors were collected from an adult with an advanced solid tumor such as melanoma, head and neck, liver or kidney cancer. Both conserved end residues are part of each CDR3. D genes are given only for firm matches. Rows give clone size only sometimes, using once, few, many, or a class for an expanded clone.

>.|14|TRBJ2-7|.|TRBV5-1
CASSLDPSPREQYF
TGCGCCAGCAGCTTGGATCCTAGTCCTCGCGAGCAGTACTTC
>.|13|TRBJ1-1|.|TRBV27
CASSQHGFTEAFF
TGTGCCAGCAGTCAACACGGTTTCACTGAAGCTTTCTTT
>.|14|TRBJ1-1|.|TRBV9
CASSLGVGNTEAFF
TGTGCCAGCAGTTTAGGGGTGGGGAACACTGAAGCTTTCTTT
>.|15|TRBJ2-7|.|TRBV25-1
CASSDWLRGVHEQYF
TGTGCCAGCAGTGACTGGTTGCGGGGAGTACACGAGCAGTACTTC
>.|13|TRBJ2-2|.|TRBV7-9
CASSLENTGELFF
TGTGCCAGCAGCTTAGAAAACACCGGGGAGCTGTTTTTT
>.|15|TRBJ1-1|.|TRBV5-8
CASSSHDTMNTEAFF
TGTGCCAGCAGCAGCCACGACACAATGAACACTGAAGCTTTCTTT
>.|15|TRBJ1-5|.|TRBV27
CASSSGLLFNQPQHF
TGTGCCAGCAGTTCTGGACTCCTATTCAATCAGCCCCAGCATTTT
>.|12|TRBJ2-7|TRBD2|TRBV6-5
CASSSLANEQYF
TGTGCCAGCAGCTCACTAGCGAACGAGCAGTACTTC
>.|14|TRBJ2-1|TRBD2|TRBV29-1
CSVDSGRLYNEQFF
TGCAGCGTTGATAGCGGGAGGCTATACAATGAGCAGTTCTTC
>.|14|TRBJ2-3|.|TRBV27
CASRPLGEADTQYF
TGTGCCAGCAGGCCCTTGGGAGAGGCAGATACGCAGTATTTT
>few|11|TRBJ2-2|.|TRBV9
CASTAGGELFF
TGTGCCAGCACCGCTGGCGGGGAGCTGTTTTTT
>.|12|TRBJ2-7|.|TRBV11-2
CASSGPGAEQYF
TGTGCCAGCAGCGGACCAGGGGCCGAGCAGTACTTC
>.|14|TRBJ2-1|.|TRBV11-2
CASSSGGQGNEQFF
TGTGCCAGCAGCTCAGGGGGGCAGGGCAATGAGCAGTTCTTC
>.|17|TRBJ2-1|TRBD1|TRBV11-1
CASSLAIRTGGYNEQFF
TGTGCCAGCAGCTTAGCCATCAGGACAGGGGGATACAATGAGCAGTTCTTC
>.|13|TRBJ2-7|.|TRBV4-1
CASSPGVLYEQYF
TGCGCCAGCAGCCCTGGGGTTCTCTACGAGCAGTACTTC
>.|13|TRBJ2-7|.|TRBV15
CATRGGASYEQYF
TGTGCCACCAGGGGCGGGGCCTCCTACGAGCAGTACTTC
>.|13|TRBJ1-4|.|TRBV4-3
CASSQGVSEKLFF
TGCGCCAGCAGCCAGGGGGTCAGCGAAAAACTGTTTTTT
>once|12|TRBJ2-7|.|TRBV25-1
CASMTGRNEQYF
TGTGCCAGCATGACAGGGAGGAACGAGCAGTACTTC
>.|16|TRBJ2-7|TRBD2|TRBV28
CASSPPIREGTYEQYF
TGTGCCAGCAGTCCCCCAATCCGGGAGGGGACCTACGAGCAGTACTTC
>.|15|TRBJ2-5|.|TRBV7-2
CASSYPQGAEETQYF
TGTGCCAGCAGCTACCCCCAAGGAGCGGAAGAGACCCAGTACTTC
>.|14|TRBJ2-1|.|TRBV4-1
CASSQVSSVDEQFF
TGCGCCAGCAGCCAAGTGAGTAGCGTCGATGAGCAGTTCTTC
>.|10|TRBJ2-1|.|TRBV7-9
CASSRGEQFF
TGTGCCAGCAGCCGAGGAGAGCAGTTCTTC
>.|15|TRBJ1-1|.|TRBV2
CASKIGISPPGEAFF
TGTGCCAGCAAGATCGGCATCTCTCCCCCCGGTGAAGCTTTCTTT
>.|16|TRBJ2-3|.|TRBV7-9
CASSLGSESFTDTQYF
TGTGCCAGCAGCTTAGGCAGCGAGAGTTTCACAGATACGCAGTATTTT
>.|13|TRBJ2-7|.|TRBV27
CASSTAGPYEQYF
TGTGCCAGCAGTACGGCAGGGCCCTACGAGCAGTACTTC
>.|14|TRBJ2-7|.|TRBV4-3
CASSQDWGFYEQYF
TGCGCCAGCAGCCAAGATTGGGGTTTTTACGAGCAGTACTTC
>.|13|TRBJ2-7|.|TRBV28
CASSLTRSYEQYF
TGTGCCAGCAGTCTAACACGCTCCTACGAGCAGTACTTC
>.|15|TRBJ1-1|.|TRBV9
CASSGMTASNTEAFF
TGTGCCAGCAGCGGAATGACAGCGTCGAACACTGAAGCTTTCTTT
>.|15|TRBJ2-7|.|TRBV5-5
CASSLNGVEGYEQYF
TGTGCCAGCAGCCTGAATGGGGTCGAGGGTTACGAGCAGTACTTC
>.|17|TRBJ2-1|TRBD2|TRBV13
CASSQGLAGAGYNEQFF
TGTGCCAGCAGCCAGGGACTAGCGGGAGCTGGATACAATGAGCAGTTCTTC
>.|16|TRBJ2-7|.|TRBV7-8
CASSLLLPVGPYEQYF
TGTGCCAGCAGCTTACTCCTACCAGTTGGGCCCTACGAGCAGTACTTC
>.|12|TRBJ2-1|.|TRBV7-6
CASSPDLRQQFF
TGTGCCAGCAGCCCGGACCTTCGACAGCAGTTCTTC
>once|17|TRBJ2-1|.|TRBV19
CASSIDGLALSYNEQFF
TGTGCCAGTAGTATAGATGGGCTAGCGCTTTCCTACAATGAGCAGTTCTTC
>.|16|TRBJ2-1|TRBD1|TRBV19
CASSIDWTGGYNEQFF
TGTGCCAGTAGTATAGATTGGACAGGGGGTTACAATGAGCAGTTCTTC
>once|15|TRBJ1-2|.|TRBV19
CASKGRVPIFGGYTF
TGTGCCAGTAAGGGCAGGGTCCCTATTTTTGGGGGCTACACCTTC
>.|15|TRBJ2-1|.|TRBV13
CASSSGGSPYNEQFF
TGTGCCAGCAGTTCCGGGGGATCCCCCTACAATGAGCAGTTCTTC
>.|15|TRBJ2-1|TRBD1|TRBV5-1
CASSLGQGAYNEQFF
TGCGCCAGCAGCTTGGGGCAGGGGGCCTACAATGAGCAGTTCTTC
>.|13|TRBJ1-1|.|TRBV5-1
CASSLAGSPEAFF
TGCGCCAGCAGCTTGGCGGGGAGTCCTGAAGCTTTCTTT
>.|15|TRBJ2-2|.|TRBV11-3
CASSLLRTNTGELFF
TGTGCCAGCAGCTTGCTCAGGACGAACACCGGGGAGCTGTTTTTT
>.|14|TRBJ2-7|.|TRBV9
CASSVSMVSYEQYF
TGTGCCAGCAGCGTCTCTATGGTGTCCTACGAGCAGTACTTC
>once|13|TRBJ2-7|.|TRBV11-3
CASSKGFQNEQYF
TGTGCCAGCAGCAAAGGGTTTCAGAACGAGCAGTACTTC
>.|15|TRBJ1-2|.|TRBV15
CATSRDWPSSYGYTF
TGTGCCACCAGCAGAGATTGGCCATCCTCCTACGGCTACACCTTC
>once|16|TRBJ2-1|.|TRBV4-1
CASSQEWRYSYNEQFF
TGCGCCAGCAGCCAAGAGTGGCGGTACTCCTACAATGAGCAGTTCTTC
>once|14|TRBJ2-5|.|TRBV7-6
CASSSPLGWETQYF
TGTGCCAGCAGCTCCCCCCTAGGATGGGAGACCCAGTACTTC
>.|19|TRBJ1-5|TRBD1|TRBV6-4
CASSKFPGQGTYSNQPQHF
TGTGCCAGCAGTAAATTCCCGGGACAGGGGACTTATAGCAATCAGCCCCAGCATTTT
>.|16|TRBJ2-1|TRBD2|TRBV7-9
CASSHRTGTSEGEQFF
TGTGCCAGCAGCCATCGTACCGGGACTAGTGAGGGTGAGCAGTTCTTC
>.|14|TRBJ2-1|.|TRBV9
CASSPGGLINEQFF
TGTGCCAGCAGCCCAGGGGGGTTGATCAATGAGCAGTTCTTC
>few|16|TRBJ1-4|TRBD1|TRBV6-5
CASSSTGGMGNEKLFF
TGTGCCAGCAGTTCTACAGGGGGCATGGGTAATGAAAAACTGTTTTTT
>few|15|TRBJ1-2|.|TRBV5-4
CASTPGDTTNYGYTF
TGTGCCAGCACCCCGGGAGATACCACTAACTATGGCTACACCTTC
>.|14|TRBJ2-1|TRBD2|TRBV5-1
CASSKSGGYNEQFF
TGCGCCAGCAGCAAAAGCGGGGGTTACAATGAGCAGTTCTTC
>.|15|TRBJ1-5|.|TRBV19
CASTRTGYSNQPQHF
TGTGCCAGTACCCGCACTGGGTATAGCAATCAGCCCCAGCATTTT
>once|17|TRBJ2-2|TRBD2|TRBV7-2
CASSLWTSTSGTGELFF
TGTGCCAGCAGCTTATGGACTAGCACCTCGGGCACCGGGGAGCTGTTTTTT
>.|17|TRBJ1-4|.|TRBV10-2
CASSEWAGPSVNEKLFF
TGCGCCAGCAGTGAGTGGGCAGGGCCTTCGGTTAATGAAAAACTGTTTTTT